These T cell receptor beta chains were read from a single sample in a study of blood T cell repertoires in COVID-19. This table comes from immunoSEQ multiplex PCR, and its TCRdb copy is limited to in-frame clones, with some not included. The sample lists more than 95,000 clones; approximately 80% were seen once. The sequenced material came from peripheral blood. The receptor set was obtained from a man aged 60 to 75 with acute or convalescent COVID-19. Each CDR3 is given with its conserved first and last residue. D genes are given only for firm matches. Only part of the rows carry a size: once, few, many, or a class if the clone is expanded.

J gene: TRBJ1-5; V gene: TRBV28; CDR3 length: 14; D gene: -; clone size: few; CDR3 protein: CASSPPHAYQPQHF; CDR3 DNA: TGTGCCAGCAGTCCACCACATGCCTATCAGCCCCAGCATTTT
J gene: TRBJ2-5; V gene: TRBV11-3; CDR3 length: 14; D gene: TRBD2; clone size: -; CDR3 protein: CASSASGRKETQYF; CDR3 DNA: TGTGCCAGCAGCGCGAGCGGGAGAAAAGAGACCCAGTACTTC
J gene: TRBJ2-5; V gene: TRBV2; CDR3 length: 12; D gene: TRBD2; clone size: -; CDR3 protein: CAGGLVGETQYF; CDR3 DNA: TGTGCCGGGGGACTAGTTGGAGAGACCCAGTACTTC
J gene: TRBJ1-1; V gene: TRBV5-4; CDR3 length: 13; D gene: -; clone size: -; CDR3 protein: CASSLRNLQGAFF; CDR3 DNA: TGTGCCAGCAGCCTCCGAAATTTGCAGGGGGCTTTCTTT
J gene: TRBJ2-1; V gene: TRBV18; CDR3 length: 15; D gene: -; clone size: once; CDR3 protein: CASSPDGGRYNEQFF; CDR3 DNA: TGTGCCAGCTCACCAGACGGGGGGCGTTACAATGAGCAGTTCTTC
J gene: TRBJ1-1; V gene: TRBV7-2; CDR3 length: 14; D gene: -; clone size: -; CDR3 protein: CASSLVSGSTEAFF; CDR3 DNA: TGTGCCAGCAGCTTAGTTTCGGGGAGCACTGAAGCTTTCTTT
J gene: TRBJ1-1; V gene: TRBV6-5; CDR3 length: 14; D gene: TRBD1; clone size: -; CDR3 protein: CASRETGKGQKAFF; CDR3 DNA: TGTGCCAGCAGAGAGACAGGGAAGGGCCAGAAAGCTTTCTTT
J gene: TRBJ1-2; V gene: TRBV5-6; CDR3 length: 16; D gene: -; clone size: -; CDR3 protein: CASSLEAQGTRYGYTF; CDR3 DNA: TGTGCCAGCAGCTTGGAGGCTCAGGGGACGAGATATGGCTACACCTTC
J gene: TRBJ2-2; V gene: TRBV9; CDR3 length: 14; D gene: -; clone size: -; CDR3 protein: CASSHTLGAGELFF; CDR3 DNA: TGTGCCAGCAGCCACACTCTCGGGGCCGGGGAGCTGTTTTTT
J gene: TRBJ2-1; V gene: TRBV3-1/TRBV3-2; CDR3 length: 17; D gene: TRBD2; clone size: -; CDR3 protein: CASSQEWGLAGGNEQFF; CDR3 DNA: TGTGCCAGCAGCCAAGAATGGGGGCTAGCGGGAGGCAATGAGCAGTTCTTC
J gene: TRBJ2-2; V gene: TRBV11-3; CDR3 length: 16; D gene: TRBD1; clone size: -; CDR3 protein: CASSPRGRVGTGELFF; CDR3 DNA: TGTGCCAGCAGCCCCAGGGGGCGAGTTGGTACCGGGGAGCTGTTTTTT
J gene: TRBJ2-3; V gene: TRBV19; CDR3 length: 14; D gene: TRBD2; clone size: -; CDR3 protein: CASRLAGTTDTQYF; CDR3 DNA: TGTGCCAGTAGGCTAGCGGGAACCACAGATACGCAGTATTTT
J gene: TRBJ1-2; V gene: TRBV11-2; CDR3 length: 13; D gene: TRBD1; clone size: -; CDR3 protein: CASSFTGTGGYTF; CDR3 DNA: TGTGCCAGCAGCTTTACCGGGACAGGGGGCTACACCTTC
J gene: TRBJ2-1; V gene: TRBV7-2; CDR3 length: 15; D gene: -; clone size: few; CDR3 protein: CASSLDRSSYNEQFF; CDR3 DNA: TGTGCCAGCAGCTTAGACCGGAGCTCCTACAATGAGCAGTTCTTC